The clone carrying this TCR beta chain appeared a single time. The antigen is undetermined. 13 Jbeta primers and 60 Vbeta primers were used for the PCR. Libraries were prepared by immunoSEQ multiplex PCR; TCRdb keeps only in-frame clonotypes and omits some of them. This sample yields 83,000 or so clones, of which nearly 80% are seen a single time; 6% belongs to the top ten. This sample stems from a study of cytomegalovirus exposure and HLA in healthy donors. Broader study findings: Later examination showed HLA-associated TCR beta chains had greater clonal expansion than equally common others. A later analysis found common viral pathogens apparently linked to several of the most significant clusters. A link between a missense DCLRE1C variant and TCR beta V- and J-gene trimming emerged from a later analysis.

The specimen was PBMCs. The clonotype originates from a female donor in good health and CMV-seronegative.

The CDR3 DNA sequence: TGCGCCAGCTCACTTGGACAGGAAGCCACTGAAGCTTTCTTT. It yields the protein CASSLGQEATEAFF. The chain links TRBV5-1 to TRBJ1-1, with TRBD1 matching 7 bases. The CDR3 sequence is 14 residues long. The trim removed 7 bases at V and 4 bases at J, leaving 10 bases unmatched. Germline assignment: CDR1 SGHRS and CDR2 YFSETQ.